Included here is one T cell receptor (beta chain) sequence, with context. Under the authors' procedure: Reference gene primers were amplified, and this amplification served to estimate nucleated cell counts. Assay: immunoSEQ multiplex PCR; the TCRdb copy retains only in-frame clones and omits some. From that table come the V and J calls and clone size; the DNA was used to work out D and trimming. The sample yields 250,000 or so clones, roughly 87% seen once. With 6 bases clipped from V and 9 bases from J, the junction kept 10 bases outside the gene matches. CDR1 and CDR2 from the germline V gene are SNHLY and FYNNEI. CDR3 length: 14 residues. This sample is drawn from a study of blood T cell repertoires in COVID-19. Study as a whole: Samples came from the United States, Italy and Spain, spanning acute and convalescent COVID-19. The analysed material was cDNA or gDNA that came from T cells, B-cell-depleted T cells, or PBMCs.

Sequenced sample: peripheral blood. The gene calls are TRBV2 and TRBJ2-5; 10 nucleotides align to TRBD2. The receptor's source is a man between 18 and 35 years old with active or convalescent COVID-19. The CDR3 DNA reads TGTGCCAGCAGGGACTATAGCGGGGGGTGGGCCCAGTACTTC. It codes for CASRDYSGGWAQYF.